Below, 10 T cell receptor beta chains from the same sample are listed, as sequenced in a study of shared clonotypes between healthy human individuals. TCRdb's table, derived via immunoSEQ multiplex PCR, lists solely in-frame clones and lacks some. The sample includes fewer than 2.5 million clones, roughly 93% of them seen just once. Sequenced input: naive CD4+ T cells from PBMCs. Subset defined: CD45RA+ positively selected. The receptor source for this set is a man between 18 and 35 years old in good health. Some clones in this sample may be carry-over from other donors' samples.

This chain uses TRBV28 with TRBJ1-4; 9 bases are shared with TRBD1. CDR3 size: 16 residues. V shed 7 bases, J shed 5 bases, and the junction held 11 bases outside the gene matches. Germline assignment: CDR1 MDHEN and CDR2 SYDVKM. This CDR3 is CASISRRDRANEKLFF. Written as DNA, the CDR3 is TGTGCCAGCATCTCTCGGAGGGACAGGGCAAATGAAAAACTGTTTTTT.

This clone is a singleton in its sample. CDR3 protein: CASSLTGEQVGKLFF. The CDR3 DNA follows: TGTGCCAGCAGCCTTACAGGGGAGCAGGTCGGAAAACTGTTTTTT. The chain links TRBV9 to TRBJ1-4; 7 bases are shared with TRBD1. CDR1 is SGDLS, CDR2 YYNGEE, per germline. With V trimmed by 4 bases and J by 10 bases, 13 bases remained unmatched. This CDR3 has 15 residues.

This clone occurred once. The chain has TRBV4-2 and TRBJ2-2, with D perhaps matching TRBD1 (6 bases). V lost 4 bases and J lost 9, with 15 bases in between. The CDR3 runs to 14 residues. Germline V gives CDR1 LGHNA, CDR2 YNFKEQ. CDR3 region: CASSPGASPRELFF. CDR3 nucleotides: TGTGCCAGCAGCCCAGGGGCTTCCCCCAGGGAGCTGTTTTTT.

This clone was picked up one time. The chain carries TRBV5-1 and TRBJ1-4; the D is unclear. Germline loops: CDR1 SGHRS, CDR2 YFSETQ. V was pared by 3 bases and J by 1 base, with 7 bases between. CDR3 length: 14 residues. CDR3 nucleotides: TGCGCCAGCAGCTCGATGGGAACTAATGAAAAACTGTTTTTT. Translation: CASSSMGTNEKLFF.

The chain has TRBV11-2 and TRBJ1-1; D gene uncertain. V dropped 1 base and J dropped 1 base, with 13 bases sitting between them. CDR1 and CDR2 from the germline V gene are SGHAT and FQNNGV. This CDR3 is 16 amino acids long. CDR3 DNA: TGTGCCAGCAGCTTAGGTGTCCGCCGGAAGAACACTGAAGCTTTCTTT. This gives the protein CASSLGVRRKNTEAFF.

This clone was recorded only once. The chain combines TRBV5-1 with TRBJ2-2; the D gene is possibly TRBD1 (5 bases). The CDR3 is 15 residues long. V was trimmed by 2 bases and J by 5 bases, leaving 13 bases between them. Per germline, CDR1 SGHRS and CDR2 YFSETQ. The CDR3 spells CASSFRQGETGELFF. The CDR3 DNA is TGCGCCAGCAGCTTTAGGCAGGGTGAGACCGGGGAGCTGTTTTTT.

This chain uses TRBV6-5 with TRBJ1-1; 7 bases line up with TRBD1. This CDR3 has 14 amino acids. J lost 13 bases, V lost 2 bases, and 13 bases had no gene match. The V gene's germline CDR1 is MNHEY and CDR2 SVGAGI. CDR3 nucleotides: TGTGCCAGCAGTTACCTGGGACAGCCCTCCGGGGGTTTCTTT. Its protein is CASSYLGQPSGGFF.

V gene TRBV28 combines with J gene TRBJ1-3, with 7 bases that match TRBD1. Germline lookup yields CDR1 MDHEN and CDR2 SYDVKM. V lost 3 bases, J lost 4 bases, and 6 bases stayed unmatched. The CDR3 length is 15 residues. The CDR3 region has the DNA TGTGCCAGCAGTTTGGCGGGACAGAGGGGAAACACCATATATTTT. It translates to CASSLAGQRGNTIYF.

The chain has TRBV7-8 and TRBJ2-3; D is unclear. V lost 7 bases and J 3 bases, leaving 14 bases between the germline ends. This CDR3 region has 14 residues. CDR1 SGHVS and CDR2 FQNEAQ come from the germline V gene. CDR3 sequence (DNA): TGTGCCAGCACCCGGCCCGGGCGGACAGATACGCAGTATTTT. Translation: CASTRPGRTDTQYF.

This clone was seen more than once but under ten times. DNA of the CDR3: TGTGCCAGCAATAAGGAGTCGCCGGCAGCACGATCCGAGCAGTACTTC. It codes for CASNKESPAARSEQYF. The chain recombines TRBV2 with TRBJ2-7; D is uncertain. Germline loops: CDR1 SNHLY, CDR2 FYNNEI. CDR3 size: 16 residues. Deletions cut 7 bases from V and 6 bases from J, with 25 bases between.